These T cell receptor beta chains were read from a single sample in a study of blood T cell repertoires in COVID-19. Clones were read by immunoSEQ multiplex PCR, and TCRdb kept only the in-frame ones, dropping some. The sample yields tens of thousands of clones, 80% to 90% seen once. The source material was peripheral blood. These receptors all come from a human donor in a cohort sampled during active COVID-19. The donor label of this sample is uncertain. The CDR3 runs from the conserved cysteine through the conserved F or W. A D gene is named only where the DNA matches it firmly. Clone size is given for some rows only: seen once, a few or many times, or a class if the clone is expanded.

j_call clone_size d_call v_call cdr3_nt cdr3_aa
TRBJ2-7 NA NA TRBV5-1 TGCGCCAGCAGTAATCAGGGAGGCTACGAGCAGTACTTC CASSNQGGYEQYF
TRBJ1-2 few TRBD1 TRBV6-5 TGTGCCAGCAGCACCCCCGGACAGGTCAGCTATGGCTACACCTTC CASSTPGQVSYGYTF
TRBJ2-5 NA NA TRBV4-1 TGCGCCAGCAGCCATTCGGGTTCGGGGACCCAGTACTTC CASSHSGSGTQYF
TRBJ2-5 NA TRBD2 TRBV5-1 TGCGCCAGCAGCCCCATGGGGGTAGCGGGGGGACAAGAGACCCAGTACTTC CASSPMGVAGGQETQYF
TRBJ2-3 NA TRBD1 TRBV28 TGTGCCAGCAGTTCCCCAGGGGGTAGCTCCCCCCGCACAGATACGCAGTATTTT CASSSPGGSSPRTDTQYF
TRBJ1-1 NA NA TRBV3-1/TRBV3-2 TGTGCCAGCAGCCAGGGAGGACTTGCAGCTTTCTTT CASSQGGLAAFF
TRBJ1-1 NA NA TRBV13 TGTGCCAGCAGCCCATCGGGACACCCGAACACTGAAGCTTTCTTT CASSPSGHPNTEAFF
TRBJ1-2 NA TRBD1 TRBV30 TGTGCCTGGTCCAACACCGGGACAGGGGGCTGGGGCTACACCTTC CAWSNTGTGGWGYTF
TRBJ1-1 NA TRBD1 TRBV4-1 TGCGCCAGCAGCCGACACGGACAGGGGCGGAACACTGAAGCTTTCTTT CASSRHGQGRNTEAFF
TRBJ1-4 few TRBD1 TRBV4-1 TGCGCCAGCAGCCAAGTCGGCAGGGGGCCAACTAATGAAAAACTGTTTTTT CASSQVGRGPTNEKLFF
TRBJ1-6 few TRBD1 TRBV11-2 TGTGCCAGCAGCTTGGGACAGGTTAATTCACCCCTCCACTTT CASSLGQVNSPLHF
TRBJ1-1 NA NA TRBV12-3/TRBV12-4 TGTGCCAGCAGCCGAGGGTCTGAAGCTTTCTTT CASSRGSEAFF
TRBJ1-4 NA TRBD1 TRBV7-8 TGTGCCAGCAGCTTAGGACAGGGTGGGAATGAAAAACTGTTTTTT CASSLGQGGNEKLFF
TRBJ2-7 NA TRBD2 TRBV5-1 TGCGCCAGCAGCGAAACGACGGGGGGTGATGGTGAGCAGTACTTC CASSETTGGDGEQYF
TRBJ1-2 once TRBD1 TRBV28 TGTGCCAGCAGACGGGGACAGGGAACCTATGGCTACACCTTC CASRRGQGTYGYTF
TRBJ2-5 few TRBD2 TRBV15 TGTGCCACCAGCAGTACGACTAGCGGGGGGGTAAGAACCCAGTACTTC CATSSTTSGGVRTQYF
TRBJ1-5 NA TRBD1 TRBV28 TGTGCCAGCAGGGAGGGGGCTGGTCAGCCCCAGCATTTT CASREGAGQPQHF
TRBJ2-7 NA NA TRBV13 TGTGCCAGCAGTCCCCCAGCGGGCAGGGTCGAGCAGTACTTC CASSPPAGRVEQYF
TRBJ1-3 NA NA TRBV7-2 TGTGCCAGCAGCTTGCGGTCCCCGTCTGGAAACACCATATATTTT CASSLRSPSGNTIYF
TRBJ2-7 once NA TRBV11-2 TGTGCCAGCAGCTTAGAACAGATCTCCTACGAGCAGTACTTC CASSLEQISYEQYF
TRBJ2-5 NA TRBD2 TRBV9 TGTGCCAGCAGCGTAGTGGCGGGGGGGCCGGCAGAGACCCAGTACTTC CASSVVAGGPAETQYF
TRBJ2-1 NA TRBD1 TRBV19 TGTGCCAGTAGTACCGCAAGACAGGGTCCGGATTTCTTC CASSTARQGPDFF
TRBJ1-2 NA TRBD1 TRBV9 TGTGCCAGCAGTGTGTCGGACAGGGGGCGGCCCGGCTACACCTTC CASSVSDRGRPGYTF
TRBJ2-7 NA TRBD1 TRBV11-2 TGTGCCAGCAGCCTTGGACAGGCCCCCTACGAGCAGTACTTC CASSLGQAPYEQYF
TRBJ2-7 NA NA TRBV12-3/TRBV12-4 TGTGCCAGCAGTCACTCCTACGAGCAGTACTTC CASSHSYEQYF
TRBJ2-2 NA TRBD2 TRBV5-4 TGTGCCAGCAGCTTGAAGAGCGGGGCGAACACCGGGGAGCTGTTTTTT CASSLKSGANTGELFF
TRBJ1-1 NA NA TRBV29-1 TGCAGCGTTGCGCGACAGTTGAACACTGAAGCTTTCTTT CSVARQLNTEAFF
TRBJ2-3 NA TRBD2 TRBV24-1 TGTGCCACTTCATCGGGGGGAGATACGCAGTATTTT CATSSGGDTQYF
TRBJ2-7 NA TRBD2 TRBV2 TGTGCCAGCAGTGAAGACCTAGCGGGGGAGGAGCAGTACTTC CASSEDLAGEEQYF
TRBJ2-2 NA NA TRBV6-5 TGTGCCAGCAGGGAGATTTCGAACACCGGGGAGCTGTTTTTT CASREISNTGELFF
TRBJ2-5 NA TRBD2 TRBV4-2 TGTGCCAGCAGCCAATACACTAGCGGGGGCAAGAGACAAGAGACCCAGTACTTC CASSQYTSGGKRQETQYF
TRBJ1-2 NA NA TRBV4-3 TGCGCCAGCAGCCAAGATCGGGACAAATTTCCCTCTACTAACTATGGCTACACCTTC CASSQDRDKFPSTNYGYTF
TRBJ1-1 NA TRBD1 TRBV6-5 TGTGCCAGCAGTAAGACAGGGCCGAACACTGAAGCTTTCTTT CASSKTGPNTEAFF
TRBJ1-6 few TRBD1 TRBV2 TGTGCCAGCACCCAGGACAGGTATAATTCACCCCTCCACTTT CASTQDRYNSPLHF
TRBJ2-5 NA NA TRBV20-1 TGCAGTGCTAGTGGTAGGAGTCGGAGGAGCCAAGAGACCCAGTACTTC CSASGRSRRSQETQYF
TRBJ2-7 once NA TRBV2 TGTGCCAGCAGTGAGCATCTAGCCCCCTACGAGCAGTACTTC CASSEHLAPYEQYF
TRBJ2-1 once TRBD2 TRBV6-5 TGTGCCAGCAGGGTACTAGCGGGGGGGTACAATGAGCAGTTCTTC CASRVLAGGYNEQFF
TRBJ2-3 few TRBD2 TRBV29-1 TGCAGCGTTGAAAAGCGGGGGGGATACACAGATACGCAGTATTTT CSVEKRGGYTDTQYF
TRBJ1-2 NA TRBD1 TRBV2 TGTGCCAGCAGCCGGACAGGGCAATATGGCTACACCTTC CASSRTGQYGYTF
TRBJ2-7 NA NA TRBV7-2 TGTGCCAGCAGTCCGGACAGCGGCCAACCGCCCTACGAGCAGTACTTC CASSPDSGQPPYEQYF
TRBJ1-1 NA NA TRBV7-2 TGTGCCAGCAGCCCCAGGGTCCCTGGGAACACTGAAGCTTTCTTT CASSPRVPGNTEAFF
TRBJ1-2 few NA TRBV12-3/TRBV12-4 TGTGCCAGCAGGGGGCTTTGGGGCTACACCTTC CASRGLWGYTF
TRBJ2-1 NA NA TRBV28 TGTGCCAGCAGTATGAACAGGGGGGGTGAGCAGTTCTTC CASSMNRGGEQFF
TRBJ2-1 NA TRBD2 TRBV7-9 TGTGCGGCGGGGTCTTTAGGGACTAGCGGGGACAATGAGCAGTTCTTC CAAGSLGTSGDNEQFF
TRBJ2-7 NA TRBD1 TRBV29-1 TGCAGCGTTGAGGGACAGGGCTACGAGCAGTACTTC CSVEGQGYEQYF
TRBJ2-3 NA TRBD2 TRBV6-5 TGTGCCAGCAGCTTTGAGCGGGGGGCGACGAATACGCAGTATTTT CASSFERGATNTQYF
TRBJ1-6 NA NA TRBV7-3 TGTGCCAGCAGCCGGGGGAGCGCCTATAATTCACCCCTCCACTTT CASSRGSAYNSPLHF
TRBJ2-1 NA TRBD1 TRBV7-2 TGTGCCAGCAGGTTCCCGTCCGGACAGGTTTTCTTC CASRFPSGQVFF
TRBJ2-5 NA TRBD2 TRBV9 TGTGCCAGCAGCGTAGGCGGGGGGGCGGAGACCCAGTACTTC CASSVGGGAETQYF
TRBJ2-7 NA TRBD1 TRBV5-4 TGTGCCAGCAGCCCTACAGGGGGCGCGTTCTACGAGCAGTACTTC CASSPTGGAFYEQYF